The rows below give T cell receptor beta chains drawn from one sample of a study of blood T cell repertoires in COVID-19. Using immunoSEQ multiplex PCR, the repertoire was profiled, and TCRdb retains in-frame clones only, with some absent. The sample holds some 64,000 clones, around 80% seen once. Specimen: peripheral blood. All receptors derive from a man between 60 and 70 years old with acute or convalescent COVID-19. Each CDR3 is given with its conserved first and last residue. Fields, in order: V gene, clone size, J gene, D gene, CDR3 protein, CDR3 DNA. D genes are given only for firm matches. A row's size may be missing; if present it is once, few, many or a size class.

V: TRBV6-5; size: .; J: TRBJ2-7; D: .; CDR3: CASSYGGGSDYEQYF; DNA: TGTGCCAGCAGTTACGGGGGCGGGTCAGACTACGAGCAGTACTTC
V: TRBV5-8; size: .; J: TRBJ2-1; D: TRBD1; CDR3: CASRGQLNEQFF; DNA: TGTGCCAGCAGGGGACAGCTTAATGAGCAGTTCTTC
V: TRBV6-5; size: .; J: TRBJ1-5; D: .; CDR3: CAVTGSPRQPQHF; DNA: TGTGCCGTAACAGGGTCACCAAGGCAGCCCCAGCATTTT
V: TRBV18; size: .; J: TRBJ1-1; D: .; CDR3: CASSEAMSTEAFF; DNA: TGTGCCAGCTCAGAGGCAATGAGTACTGAAGCTTTCTTT
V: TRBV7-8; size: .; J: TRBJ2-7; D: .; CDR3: CASSERSLWRELIYEQYF; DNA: TGTGCCAGCAGCGAAAGGTCCCTTTGGCGGGAACTAATCTACGAGCAGTACTTC
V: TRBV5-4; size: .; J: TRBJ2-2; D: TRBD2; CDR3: CASSLARSGRASNTGELFF; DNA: TGTGCCAGCAGCTTGGCTCGCAGCGGGAGGGCCTCGAACACCGGGGAGCTGTTTTTT
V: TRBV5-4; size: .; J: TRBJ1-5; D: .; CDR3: CASSPGGLNQPQHF; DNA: TGTGCCAGCAGCCCGGGGGGCCTTAATCAGCCCCAGCATTTT
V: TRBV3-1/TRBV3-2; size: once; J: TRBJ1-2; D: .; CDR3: CASSQDSGGYTF; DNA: TGTGCCAGCAGCCAGGATTCGGGGGGCTACACCTTC
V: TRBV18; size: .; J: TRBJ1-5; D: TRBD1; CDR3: CASSQTGGSNQPQHF; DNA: TGTGCCAGCTCCCAGACAGGGGGAAGCAATCAGCCCCAGCATTTT
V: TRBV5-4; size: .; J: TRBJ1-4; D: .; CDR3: CATSTGTNEKLFF; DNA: TGTGCCACCTCGACAGGCACTAATGAAAAACTGTTTTTT
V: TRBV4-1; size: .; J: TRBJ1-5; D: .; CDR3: CASSHLGRRQPQHF; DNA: TGCGCCAGCAGCCACCTGGGGCGGCGGCAGCCCCAGCATTTT
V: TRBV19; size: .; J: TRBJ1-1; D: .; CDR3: CASSTQMNTEAFF; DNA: TGTGCCAGTAGTACTCAGATGAACACTGAAGCTTTCTTT
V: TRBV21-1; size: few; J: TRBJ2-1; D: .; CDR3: CASSVQRERDCNEQFF; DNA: TGTGCCAGCAGCGTCCAGCGGGAGAGGGATTGCAATGAGCAGTTCTTC
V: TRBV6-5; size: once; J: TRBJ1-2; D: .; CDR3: CASSYTGGRYGYTF; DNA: TGTGCCAGCAGTTACACGGGGGGGAGGTATGGCTACACCTTC
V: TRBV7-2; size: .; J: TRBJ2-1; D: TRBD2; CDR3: CASCQVGGGPRREQFF; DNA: TGTGCCAGCTGCCAGGTCGGGGGAGGGCCTAGGCGTGAGCAGTTCTTC
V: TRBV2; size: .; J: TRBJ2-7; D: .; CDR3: CASSPAYEQYF; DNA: TGTGCCAGCAGTCCAGCGTACGAGCAGTACTTC
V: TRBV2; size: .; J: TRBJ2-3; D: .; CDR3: CASRLGVGQYF; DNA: TGTGCCAGCAGGTTAGGGGTCGGGCAGTATTTT
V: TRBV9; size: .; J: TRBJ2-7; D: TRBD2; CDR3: CASSVGAGGVSEQYF; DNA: TGTGCCAGCAGCGTAGGAGCGGGAGGAGTATCCGAGCAGTACTTC
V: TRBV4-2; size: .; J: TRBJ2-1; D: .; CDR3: CASSQVGLADNEQFF; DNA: TGTGCCAGCAGCCAAGTTGGTTTAGCGGACAATGAGCAGTTCTTC
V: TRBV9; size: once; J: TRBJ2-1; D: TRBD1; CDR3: CASSLGTGAHNEQFF; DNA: TGTGCCAGCAGCTTGGGGACAGGGGCGCACAATGAGCAGTTCTTC
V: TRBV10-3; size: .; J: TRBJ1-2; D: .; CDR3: CAISEPGDYGYTF; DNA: TGTGCCATCAGTGAGCCGGGAGACTATGGCTACACCTTC
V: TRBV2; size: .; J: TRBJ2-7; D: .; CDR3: CASSDGSEQYF; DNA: TGTGCCAGCAGTGATGGCAGCGAGCAGTACTTC
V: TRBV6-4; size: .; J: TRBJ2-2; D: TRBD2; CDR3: CASSATSGYTGELFF; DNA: TGTGCCAGCAGTGCGACTAGCGGGTACACCGGGGAGCTGTTTTTT
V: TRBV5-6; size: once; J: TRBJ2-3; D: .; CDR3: CASSLWTADTQYF; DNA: TGTGCCAGCAGCCTGTGGACAGCAGATACGCAGTATTTT
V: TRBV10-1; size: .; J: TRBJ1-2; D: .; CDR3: CASSESTEHGYTF; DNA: TGCGCCAGCAGTGAGTCCACGGAGCATGGCTACACCTTC
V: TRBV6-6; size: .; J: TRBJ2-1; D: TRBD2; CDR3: CASTQVPAGGGKFF; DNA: TGTGCCAGCACCCAAGTCCCAGCGGGAGGTGGGAAGTTCTTC
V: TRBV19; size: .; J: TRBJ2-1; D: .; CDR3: CASSLGAEYNEQFF; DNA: TGTGCCAGTAGTCTGGGGGCGGAGTACAATGAGCAGTTCTTC